Shown below are 15 T cell receptor beta chains from a single sample sequenced in a study of control samples from healthy donors and cancer patients. Clones were read by immunoSEQ multiplex PCR, and TCRdb kept only the in-frame ones, dropping some. The sample includes 45,000 to 60,000 clones, about four fifths of them seen just once. Sequencing was carried out using blood. The source is a man aged 70 or older in good health.

The chain uses TRBV2 and TRBJ2-3, with a possible D match to TRBD1 (5 bases). The germline V and J ends were trimmed by 6 bases and 1 base, with 11 bases remaining between them. Germline V gene data show CDR1 as SNHLY and CDR2 as FYNNEI. The CDR3 totals 14 residues. This CDR3 is CASSPRVGTDTQYF. In nucleotides, the CDR3 is TGTGCCAGCAGCCCCAGGGTAGGCACAGATACGCAGTATTTT.

The gene calls are TRBV7-9 and TRBJ1-1, with TRBD1 as a possible D gene (5 bases). Germline V gene data show CDR1 as SEHNR and CDR2 as FQNEAQ (reference sequence). The germline V and J ends were trimmed by 2 bases and 3 bases, with 7 bases remaining between them. CDR3 length: 13 residues. The CDR3 DNA follows: TGTGCCAGCAGCTTACTGACAGACACTGAAGCTTTCTTT. This codes for CASSLLTDTEAFF. The full variable domain, with the rest looked up from reference TRBV7-9 and TRBJ1-1, is DTGVSQNPRHKITKRGQNVTFRCDPISEHNRLYWYRQTLGQGPEFLTYFQNEAQLEKSRLLSDRFSAERPKGSFSTLEIQRTEQGDSAMYLCASSLLTDTEAFFGQGTRLTVV.

The chain couples TRBV28 to TRBJ1-2, with 11 bases lining up with TRBD1. The V and J ends lost 5 bases and 7 bases, in that order; junction bases with no gene match: 12. Germline-derived CDR1 and CDR2 are MDHEN and SYDVKM. The length of the CDR3 is 16 residues. Here the CDR3 reads CASSPGRGQGVRGYTF. The CDR3, as DNA: TGTGCCAGCAGTCCCGGGCGGGGACAGGGGGTTCGTGGCTACACCTTC.

V gene TRBV3-1 (or the pseudogene TRBV3-2) combines with J gene TRBJ1-1, with a tentative D call TRBD1 (5 bases). The CDR3 consists of 14 residues. Per the germline V gene, CDR1 is LGHDT and CDR2 is YNNKEL (reference sequence). V gave up 5 bases and J gave up 1 base, with 11 bases separating them. The CDR3, as DNA: TGTGCCAGCAGCGCAGCCGACAGGAACACTGAAGCTTTCTTT. The encoded protein is CASSAADRNTEAFF.

The genes are TRBV19 and TRBJ2-5; TRBD1 matches at 9 bases. V lost 5 bases, J lost 2 bases, and 9 bases stayed unmatched. Per the germline V gene, CDR1 is LNHDA and CDR2 is SQIVND (reference sequence). The CDR3 spans 16 residues. The CDR3 spells CASSSLWTGVQETQYF. The CDR3 nucleotides read TGTGCCAGTAGTTCCTTATGGACAGGGGTTCAAGAGACCCAGTACTTC.

The V call is TRBV28, the J call TRBJ2-6; TRBD1 aligns across 7 bases. CDR3 length: 17 amino acids. CDR1 MDHEN and CDR2 SYDVKM come from the germline V gene. V lost 5 bases, J lost 3 bases, and 10 bases stayed unmatched. In nucleotides, the CDR3 is TGTGCCAGCAGTAGACAGGGTACTCTCTTTGGGGCCAACGTCCTGACTTTC. Translation gives CASSRQGTLFGANVLTF.

By share, this clone counts as medium-sized (0.01 to 0.1%). This sample includes further DNA sequences coding for the same CDR3. V gene TRBV18 combines with J gene TRBJ1-6, with 9 positions matching TRBD1. J gave up 10 bases and V 2 bases, and 3 bases lay outside the gene matches. Germline CDR1 reads KGHSH; CDR2 reads LQKENI. This CDR3 contains 14 residues. The chain's CDR3 is CASSPEGQGSPLHF. The CDR3 DNA reads TGTGCCAGCTCACCAGAGGGACAGGGATCACCCCTCCACTTT.

This clone was picked up one time. V is TRBV6-1 and J is TRBJ1-6; TRBD1 aligns across 10 bases. With V trimmed by 0 bases and J by 8 bases, 1 base remained unmatched. The CDR3 totals 15 residues. Per the germline V gene, CDR1 is MNHNS and CDR2 is SASEGT. The CDR3 reads CASSEAGTGDSPLHF. CDR3 DNA sequence: TGTGCCAGCAGTGAAGCCGGGACAGGGGATTCACCCCTCCACTTT.

The sample holds a few counts of this clone. The J gene is TRBJ2-7, the V gene TRBV6-5, with TRBD2 as a possible D gene (6 bases). CDR3 length equals 15 residues. The germline V and J ends were trimmed by 5 bases and 3 bases, with 17 bases remaining between them. CDR1 MNHEY and CDR2 SVGAGI come from the germline V gene. CDR3 loop: CASSIRDLRRYEQYF. The CDR3 DNA reads TGTGCCAGCAGTATCCGGGACTTAAGACGCTACGAGCAGTACTTC.

This chain connects TRBV19 to TRBJ1-2; D possibly corresponds to TRBD1 (5 bases). CDR1 and CDR2 (germline): LNHDA, SQIVND (reference sequence). This CDR3 contains 13 residues. V was pared by 5 bases and J by 4 bases, with 11 bases between. The CDR3 bases are TGTGCCAGTAGTCGCCGGGACGCCTATGGCTACACCTTC. This codes for CASSRRDAYGYTF. The complete variable domain, with remaining parts taken from reference TRBV19 and TRBJ1-2, reads DGGITQSPKYLFRKEGQNVTLSCEQNLNHDAMYWYRQDPGQGLRLIYYSQIVNDFQKGDIAEGYSVSREKKESFPLTVTSAQKNPTAFYLCASSRRDAYGYTFGSGTRLTVV.

V and J are TRBV5-5 and TRBJ2-7; 9 bases are a match to TRBD1. J lost 2 bases, V lost 4 bases, and 4 bases had no gene match. Germline V gene sequence: CDR1 SGHKS, CDR2 YYEKEE (reference sequence). This CDR3 contains 14 residues. Here the CDR3 DNA reads TGTGCCAGCAGCGTGGGACAGGGTCCCTACGAGCAGTACTTC. It is translated as CASSVGQGPYEQYF.

The CDR3 nucleotides read TGTGCCAGCTCAATAGCGGGGCCCACCGGGGATACGCAGTATTTT. Its translation: CASSIAGPTGDTQYF. The chain links TRBV18 to TRBJ2-3, with 8 bases lining up with TRBD2. After removal of 5 bases from V and 6 bases from J, the junction contained 10 bases not matched to a gene. The germline V gene encodes CDR1 KGHSH and CDR2 LQKENI. CDR3 length equals 15 residues.

V usage is TRBV3-1 (or the pseudogene TRBV3-2) and J usage is TRBJ2-1; 12 bases match TRBD2. V trimming: 0 bases; J trimming: 7 bases; junction bases outside the gene matches: 7. Per the germline V gene, CDR1 is LGHDT and CDR2 is YNNKEL (reference sequence). The CDR3 runs 17 residues. The chain's CDR3 is CASSQDTLAGGRNEQFF. As DNA, the CDR3 is TGTGCCAGCAGCCAAGACACCCTAGCGGGAGGGCGGAATGAGCAGTTCTTC.

The chain recombines TRBV28 with TRBJ2-1; 9 bases are shared with TRBD1. Per the germline V gene, CDR1 is MDHEN and CDR2 is SYDVKM. V shed 3 bases and J 8 bases; nucleotides not matched to a gene: 11. This CDR3 is 16 amino acids long. The CDR3 nucleotides read TGTGCCAGCAGTTTGACGCCGGGACAGGGACTTGATGAGCAGTTCTTC. This sequence encodes CASSLTPGQGLDEQFF.

This clone was seen a few times. This chain connects TRBV18 to TRBJ1-2, with D hard to call. V lost 2 bases and J 8 bases, leaving 15 bases between the germline ends. This CDR3 is 14 amino acids long. Germline lookup yields CDR1 KGHSH and CDR2 LQKENI. Here the CDR3 DNA reads TGTGCCAGCTCACCAACGCGAGGTGCGGCGGGCTACACCTTC. Translating it yields CASSPTRGAAGYTF. Full variable domain (outside the CDR3, taken from reference TRBV18 and TRBJ1-2): NAGVMQNPRHLVRRRGQEARLRCSPMKGHSHVYWYRQLPEEGLKFMVYLQKENIIDESGMPKERFSAEFPKEGPSILRIQQVVRGDSAAYFCASSPTRGAAGYTFGSGTRLTVV.